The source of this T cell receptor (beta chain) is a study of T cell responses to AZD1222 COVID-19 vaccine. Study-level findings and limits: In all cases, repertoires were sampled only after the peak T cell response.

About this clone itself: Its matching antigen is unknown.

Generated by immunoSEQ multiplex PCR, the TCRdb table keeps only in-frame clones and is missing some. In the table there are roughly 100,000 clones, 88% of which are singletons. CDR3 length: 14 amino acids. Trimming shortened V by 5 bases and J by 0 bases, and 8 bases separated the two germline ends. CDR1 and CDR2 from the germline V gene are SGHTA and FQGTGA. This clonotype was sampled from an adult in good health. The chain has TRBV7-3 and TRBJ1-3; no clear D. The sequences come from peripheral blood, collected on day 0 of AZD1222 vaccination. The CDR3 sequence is CASSPRGSGNTIYF. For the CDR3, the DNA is TGTGCCAGCAGCCCACGGGGCTCTGGAAACACCATATATTTT.